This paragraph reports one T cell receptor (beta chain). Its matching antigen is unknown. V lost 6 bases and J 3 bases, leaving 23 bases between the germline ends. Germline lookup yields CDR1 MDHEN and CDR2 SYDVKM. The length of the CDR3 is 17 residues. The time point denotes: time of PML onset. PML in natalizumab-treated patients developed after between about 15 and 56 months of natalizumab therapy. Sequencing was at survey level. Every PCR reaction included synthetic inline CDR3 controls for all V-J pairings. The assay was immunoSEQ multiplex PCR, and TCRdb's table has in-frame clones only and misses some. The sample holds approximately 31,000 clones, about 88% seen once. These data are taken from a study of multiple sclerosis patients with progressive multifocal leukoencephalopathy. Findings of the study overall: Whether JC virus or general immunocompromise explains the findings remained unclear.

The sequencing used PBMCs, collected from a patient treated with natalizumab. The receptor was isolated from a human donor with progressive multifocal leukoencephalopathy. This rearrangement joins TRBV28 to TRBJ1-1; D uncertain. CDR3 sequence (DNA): TGTGCCAGCAGACTTTTGGACGGGAGTCAGCTGGACACTGAAGCTTTCTTT. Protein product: CASRLLDGSQLDTEAFF.